This T cell receptor beta chain was profiled in a study of cytomegalovirus exposure and HLA in healthy donors. Findings of the study overall: Later on, an analysis showed TCR association rates differing by HLA locus, with DRB1 the most and HLA-C the fewest. Prior analysis indicated that the majority of TCR beta V segments exhibited productivity approximately 87% or approximately 30% of the time. Follow-up analysis later connected one missense variant in DCLRE1C with trimming of TCR beta V- and J-genes. Whilst most TCR sequences proved rare, a subset of public TCRs occurred across many donors.

About this clone: Its matching antigen is unknown.

Vbeta (60) and Jbeta (13) primers were used in the PCR. Some clones are missing from TCRdb's copy, which holds only in-frame ones; the method was immunoSEQ multiplex PCR. Of about 220,000 clones listed, about 80% were seen once; the top ten hold around 5%. CDR3 length: 13 residues. The germline CDR1 and CDR2 sequences are SEHNR and FQNEAQ (reference sequence). This receptor was identified in a woman aged 40 to 50 in good health and CMV-seropositive. Sequenced input: PBMCs. This chain joins TRBV7-9 and TRBJ2-5; D might be TRBD1 (6 bases). The DNA end is more similar to TRBJ2-7, so the J call may be wrong. This CDR3 reads CAANPQGRDEQYF. CDR3 bases: TGTGCCGCCAACCCACAGGGCAGGGACGAGCAGTACTTC.